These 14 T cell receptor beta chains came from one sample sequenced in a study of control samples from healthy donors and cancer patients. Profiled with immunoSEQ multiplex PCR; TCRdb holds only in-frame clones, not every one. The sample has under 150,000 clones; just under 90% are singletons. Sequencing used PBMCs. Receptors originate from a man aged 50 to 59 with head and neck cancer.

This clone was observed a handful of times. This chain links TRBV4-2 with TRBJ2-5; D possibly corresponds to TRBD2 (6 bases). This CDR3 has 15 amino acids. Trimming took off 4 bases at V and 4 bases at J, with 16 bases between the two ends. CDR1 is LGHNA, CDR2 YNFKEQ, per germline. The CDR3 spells CASSPSPTAGETQYF. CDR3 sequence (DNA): TGTGCCAGCAGCCCTTCCCCCACAGCGGGAGAGACCCAGTACTTC.

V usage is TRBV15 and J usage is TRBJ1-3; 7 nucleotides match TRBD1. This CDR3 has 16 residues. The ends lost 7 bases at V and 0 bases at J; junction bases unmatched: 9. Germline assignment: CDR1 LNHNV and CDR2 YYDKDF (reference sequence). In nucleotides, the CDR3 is TGTGCCACCAAACCCGGACAGGATACCTCTGGAAACACCATATATTTT. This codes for CATKPGQDTSGNTIYF.

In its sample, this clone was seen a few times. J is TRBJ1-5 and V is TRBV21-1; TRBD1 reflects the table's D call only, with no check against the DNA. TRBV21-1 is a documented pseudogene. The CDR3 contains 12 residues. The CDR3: CASSNKGQPQHF. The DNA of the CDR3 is TGTGCCAGCAGCAATAAGGGGCAGCCCCAGCATTTT.

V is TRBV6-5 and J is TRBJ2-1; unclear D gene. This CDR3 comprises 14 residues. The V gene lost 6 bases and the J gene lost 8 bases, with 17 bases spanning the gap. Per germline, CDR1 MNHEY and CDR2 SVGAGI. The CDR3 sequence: CASRKPGVTDEQFF. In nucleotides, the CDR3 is TGTGCCAGCAGGAAACCTGGTGTGACCGATGAGCAGTTCTTC.

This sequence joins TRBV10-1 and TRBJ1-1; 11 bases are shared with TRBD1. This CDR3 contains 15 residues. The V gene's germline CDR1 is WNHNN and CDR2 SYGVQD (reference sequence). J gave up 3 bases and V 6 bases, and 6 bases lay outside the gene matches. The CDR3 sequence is CASREGDRGDTEAFF. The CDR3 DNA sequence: TGCGCCAGCAGGGAGGGGGACAGGGGGGACACTGAAGCTTTCTTT.

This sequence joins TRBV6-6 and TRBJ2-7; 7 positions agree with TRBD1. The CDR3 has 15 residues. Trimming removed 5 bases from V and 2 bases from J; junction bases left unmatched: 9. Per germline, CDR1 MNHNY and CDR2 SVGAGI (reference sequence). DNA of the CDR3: TGTGCCAGCAGTCCACCCCGGGACAGTACCTACGAGCAGTACTTC. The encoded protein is CASSPPRDSTYEQYF.

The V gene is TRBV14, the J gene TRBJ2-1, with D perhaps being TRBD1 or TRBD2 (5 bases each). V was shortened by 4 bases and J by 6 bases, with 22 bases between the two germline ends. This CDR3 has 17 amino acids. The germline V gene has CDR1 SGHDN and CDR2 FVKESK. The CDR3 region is CASSPLAGTLLFNEQFF. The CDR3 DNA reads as TGTGCCAGCAGCCCGCTCGCCGGGACCCTTCTGTTCAATGAGCAGTTCTTC. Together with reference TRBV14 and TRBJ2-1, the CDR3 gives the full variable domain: EAGVTQFPSHSVIEKGQTVTLRCDPISGHDNLYWYRRVMGKEIKFLLHFVKESKQDESGMPNNRFLAERTGGTYSTLKVQPAELEDSGVYFCASSPLAGTLLFNEQFFGPGTRLTVL.

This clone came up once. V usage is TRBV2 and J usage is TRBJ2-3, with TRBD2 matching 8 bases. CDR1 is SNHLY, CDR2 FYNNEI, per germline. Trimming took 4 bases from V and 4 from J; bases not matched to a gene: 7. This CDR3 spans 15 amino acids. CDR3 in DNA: TGTGCCAGCAGTGTCACCAGCGGGAGTGCAGATACGCAGTATTTT. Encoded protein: CASSVTSGSADTQYF.

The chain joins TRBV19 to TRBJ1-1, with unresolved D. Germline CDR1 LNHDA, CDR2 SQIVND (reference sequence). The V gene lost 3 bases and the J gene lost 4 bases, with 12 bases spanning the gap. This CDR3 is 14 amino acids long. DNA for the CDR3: TGTGCCAGTAGTATCCAACTCAAGAGCACTGAAGCTTTCTTT. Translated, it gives CASSIQLKSTEAFF.

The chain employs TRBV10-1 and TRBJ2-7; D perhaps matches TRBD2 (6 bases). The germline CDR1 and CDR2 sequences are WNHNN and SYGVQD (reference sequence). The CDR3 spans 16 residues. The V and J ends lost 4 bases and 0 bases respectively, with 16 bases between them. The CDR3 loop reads CASSGRLAPGSYEQYF. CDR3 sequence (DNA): TGCGCCAGCAGTGGTCGTCTAGCGCCCGGCTCCTACGAGCAGTACTTC.

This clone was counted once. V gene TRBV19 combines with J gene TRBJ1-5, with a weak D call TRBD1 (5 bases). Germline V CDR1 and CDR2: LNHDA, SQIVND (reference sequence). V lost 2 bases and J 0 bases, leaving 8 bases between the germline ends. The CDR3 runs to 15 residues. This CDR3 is CASSIWGPSNQPQHF. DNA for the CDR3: TGTGCCAGTAGTATATGGGGACCTAGCAATCAGCCCCAGCATTTT.

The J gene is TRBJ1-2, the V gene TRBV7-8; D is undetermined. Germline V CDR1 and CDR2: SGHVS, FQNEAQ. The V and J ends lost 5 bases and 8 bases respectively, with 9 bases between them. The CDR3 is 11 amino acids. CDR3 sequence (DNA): TGTGCCAGCAGCCCCCTGGTGGGCTACACCTTC. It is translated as CASSPLVGYTF.

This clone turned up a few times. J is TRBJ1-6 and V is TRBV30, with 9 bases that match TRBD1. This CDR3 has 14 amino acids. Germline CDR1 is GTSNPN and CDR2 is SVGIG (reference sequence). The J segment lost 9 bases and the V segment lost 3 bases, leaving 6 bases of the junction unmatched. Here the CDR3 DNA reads TGTGCCTGGAGCGATGGACAGGGGAGTTCACCCCTCCACTTT. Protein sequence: CAWSDGQGSSPLHF.

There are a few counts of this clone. The CDR3 loop reads CSASSQHEGNEQFF. CDR3 bases: TGCAGTGCTAGTTCCCAACACGAGGGCAATGAGCAGTTCTTC. This rearrangement joins TRBV20-1 to TRBJ2-1; D may be TRBD2 (5 bases). This CDR3 has 14 amino acids. Germline V CDR1 and CDR2: DFQATT, SNEGSKA (reference sequence). V was clipped by 3 bases and J by 6 bases, with 15 bases between them.